A single sample gave rise to the 15 T cell receptor beta chains below, sequenced in a study of blood T cell repertoires in COVID-19. Here immunoSEQ multiplex PCR was the method, and the copy in TCRdb shows in-frame clones only, minus some. The sample includes approximately 250,000 clones, around nine tenths of them seen just once. Sequencing used peripheral blood. These receptors all stem from a woman in her sixties with COVID-19, enrolled during active disease.

The rearrangement links TRBV5-4 to TRBJ2-7; TRBD2 agrees at 12 bases. Germline values: CDR1 SGHNT, CDR2 YYREEE (reference sequence). This CDR3 has 17 residues. Losses at the gene ends were 4 bases for V and 2 bases for J; bases not matched to a gene: 10. CDR3 protein: CASSQIGLAGIPYEQYF. CDR3 in DNA: TGTGCCAGCAGCCAGATCGGACTAGCGGGGATACCCTACGAGCAGTACTTC.

The CDR3 protein is CAWRDRGNYGYTF. The CDR3 DNA is TGTGCCTGGAGGGACAGGGGAAACTATGGCTACACCTTC. The rearrangement uses TRBV30 and TRBJ1-2, with 9 bases aligning to TRBD1. With V trimmed by 3 bases and J by 2 bases, 1 base remained unmatched. The V gene's germline CDR1 is GTSNPN and CDR2 SVGIG (reference sequence). The CDR3 spans 13 residues. The full variable domain, completed using reference TRBV30 and TRBJ1-2, is SQTIHQWPATLVQPVGSPLSLECTVEGTSNPNLYWYRQAAGRGLQLLFYSVGIGQISSEVPQNLSASRPQDRQFILSSKKLLLSDSGFYLCAWRDRGNYGYTFGSGTRLTVV.

V and J are TRBV18 and TRBJ1-1; tentatively, D is TRBD1 (6 bases). From germline, CDR1 is KGHSH and CDR2 LQKENI. The V end was cut by 1 base, the J end by 0 bases, with 12 bases between. The CDR3 sequence is 16 residues long. The CDR3 loop reads CASSPHRVEMNTEAFF. In DNA form, the CDR3 reads TGTGCCAGCTCACCACACAGGGTTGAGATGAACACTGAAGCTTTCTTT. Based on the CDR3 plus reference TRBV18 and TRBJ1-1, the full variable domain is NAGVMQNPRHLVRRRGQEARLRCSPMKGHSHVYWYRQLPEEGLKFMVYLQKENIIDESGMPKERFSAEFPKEGPSILRIQQVVRGDSAAYFCASSPHRVEMNTEAFFGQGTRLTVV.

The V gene is TRBV18, the J gene TRBJ2-7, with 9 bases that match TRBD1. CDR1 and CDR2 from the germline V gene are KGHSH and LQKENI. Trimming at V came to 4 bases and at J to 5 bases, leaving 6 bases not matched to a gene. The CDR3 spans 14 residues. The CDR3 region has the DNA TGTGCCAGCTCACTGGACAGGGGTCCCAACGAGCAGTACTTC. This codes for CASSLDRGPNEQYF.

The chain carries TRBV6-5 and TRBJ2-5, with 8 bases lining up with TRBD1. Germline-derived CDR1 and CDR2 are MNHEY and SVGAGI. This CDR3 is 14 amino acids long. The ends lost 7 bases at V and 4 bases at J; junction bases unmatched: 8. The CDR3 nucleotides are TGTGCCAGCACACGGACAGGGATGGTAGAGACCCAGTACTTC. This translates into CASTRTGMVETQYF.

The gene calls are TRBV6-1 and TRBJ1-1; TRBD1 matches at 8 bases. V dropped 3 bases and J dropped 6; count of bases not matched to a gene: 6. Germline V lookup: CDR1 MNHNS, CDR2 SASEGT. The CDR3 covers 14 residues. CDR3 coding DNA: TGTGCCAGCAGTGACCGACAGGGGTTAGCTGAAGCTTTCTTT. It yields the protein CASSDRQGLAEAFF.

V is TRBV7-2 and J is TRBJ1-2; D might be TRBD1 (6 bases). Germline CDR1 reads SGHTA; CDR2 reads FQGNSA. There are 17 residues in the CDR3. Trimming shortened V by 1 base and J by 5 bases, and 20 bases separated the two germline ends. As DNA, the CDR3 is TGTGCCAGCAGCTTAGTAACAGGGAGCCCCGCGGAGTATGGCTACACCTTC. Residues: CASSLVTGSPAEYGYTF.

The chain couples TRBV2 to TRBJ2-7; 7 bases map to TRBD2. Looked up from germline, CDR1 is SNHLY and CDR2 is FYNNEI. V was pared by 4 bases and J by 4 bases, with 7 bases of the junction left unmatched. The CDR3 sequence is 14 residues long. The CDR3 DNA reads as TGTGCCAGCAGTGCAGCAAACGGGAGGTACGAGCAGTACTTC. This codes for CASSAANGRYEQYF.

The chain couples TRBV2 to TRBJ2-3; 10 positions agree with TRBD2. Germline CDR1 reads SNHLY; CDR2 reads FYNNEI. The ends lost 2 bases at V and 2 bases at J; junction bases unmatched: 7. The CDR3 covers 17 residues. CDR3 sequence: CASSENLAGAYTDTQYF. Written as DNA, the CDR3 is TGTGCCAGCAGTGAAAACCTAGCGGGAGCTTACACAGATACGCAGTATTTT.

The rearrangement links TRBV29-1 to TRBJ2-1; 8 positions agree with TRBD2. The trim removed 4 bases at V and 7 bases at J, leaving 6 bases unmatched. The germline gives CDR1 SQVTM, CDR2 ANQGSEA. The CDR3 spans 13 residues. The CDR3 bases are TGCAGCGTTGCCCGACTAGCGACGAATGAGCAGTTCTTC. Translating gives CSVARLATNEQFF.

This clone was observed a handful of times. The genes are TRBV19 and TRBJ1-1; 9 positions match TRBD1. Germline V gives CDR1 LNHDA, CDR2 SQIVND (reference sequence). Trimming cost V 6 bases and J 6 bases; bases outside gene matches: 8. This CDR3 contains 14 residues. The CDR3 spells CASSTTGGSPEAFF. CDR3 in DNA: TGTGCCAGTAGCACGACAGGGGGTTCGCCTGAAGCTTTCTTT.

The CDR3 DNA is TGTGCCAGTAGTAGGACCACAGCGGGGCCCCCCCACGAGCAGTACTTC. Translating it yields CASSRTTAGPPHEQYF. The chain combines TRBV19 with TRBJ2-7, with 7 bases aligning to TRBD2. Trimming cost V 4 bases and J 5 bases; bases outside gene matches: 14. Per the germline V gene, CDR1 is LNHDA and CDR2 is SQIVND (reference sequence). This CDR3 is 16 amino acids long.

The chain recombines TRBV30 with TRBJ1-6; perhaps TRBD1 as D (6 bases). Germline V gives CDR1 GTSNPN, CDR2 SVGIG (reference sequence). This CDR3 comprises 14 residues. Between the trimmed V and J ends, which lost 3 bases and 6 bases, there was a span of 12 bases. DNA for the CDR3: TGTGCCTGGAGGGCGGACAGAAGTAATTCACCCCTCCACTTT. Its translation is CAWRADRSNSPLHF.

The rearrangement links TRBV5-6 to TRBJ1-4, with no clear D. Per the germline V gene, CDR1 is SGHDT and CDR2 is YYEEEE. V was pared by 4 bases and J by 5 bases, with 15 bases between. This CDR3 is built from 15 residues. CDR3 amino acids: CASSPNPNTNEKLFF. The CDR3 DNA reads as TGTGCCAGCAGCCCGAACCCGAATACAAATGAAAAACTGTTTTTT.

J is TRBJ1-1 and V is TRBV5-8, with 8 positions matching TRBD1. Unmatched junction bases numbered 3, after V lost 3 bases and J lost 8 bases. This CDR3 region has 12 residues. Per germline, CDR1 SGHTS and CDR2 YDEGEE. The CDR3 region has the DNA TGTGCCAGCAGCTCGCGGACAGGGGAAGCTTTCTTT. This translates into CASSSRTGEAFF.